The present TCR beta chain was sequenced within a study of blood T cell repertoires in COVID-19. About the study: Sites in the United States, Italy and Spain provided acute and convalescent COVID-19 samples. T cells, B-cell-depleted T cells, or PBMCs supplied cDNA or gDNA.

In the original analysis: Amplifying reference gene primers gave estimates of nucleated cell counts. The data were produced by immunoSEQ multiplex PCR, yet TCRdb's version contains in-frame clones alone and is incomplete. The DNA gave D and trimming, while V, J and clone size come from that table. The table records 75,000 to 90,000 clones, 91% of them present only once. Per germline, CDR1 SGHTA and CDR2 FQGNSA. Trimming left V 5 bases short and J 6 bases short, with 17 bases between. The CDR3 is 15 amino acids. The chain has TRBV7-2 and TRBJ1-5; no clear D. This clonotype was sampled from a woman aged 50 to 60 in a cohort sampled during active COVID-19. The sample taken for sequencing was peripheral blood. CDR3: CASSPESGVGQPQHF. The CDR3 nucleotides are TGTGCCAGCAGCCCCGAGAGCGGCGTAGGTCAGCCCCAGCATTTT.